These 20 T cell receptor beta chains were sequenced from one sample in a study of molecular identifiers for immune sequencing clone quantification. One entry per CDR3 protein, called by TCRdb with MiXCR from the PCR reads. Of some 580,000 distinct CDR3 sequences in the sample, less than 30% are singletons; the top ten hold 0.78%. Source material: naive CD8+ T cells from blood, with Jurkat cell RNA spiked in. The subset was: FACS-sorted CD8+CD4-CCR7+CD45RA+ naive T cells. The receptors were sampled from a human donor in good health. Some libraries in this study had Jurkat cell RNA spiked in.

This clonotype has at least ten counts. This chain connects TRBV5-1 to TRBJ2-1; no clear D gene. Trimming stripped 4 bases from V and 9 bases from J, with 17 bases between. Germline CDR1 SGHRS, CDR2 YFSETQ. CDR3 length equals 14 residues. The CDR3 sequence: CASSEVGIPLEQFF. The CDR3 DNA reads TGCGCCAGCAGCGAGGTAGGGATCCCCCTTGAGCAGTTCTTC.

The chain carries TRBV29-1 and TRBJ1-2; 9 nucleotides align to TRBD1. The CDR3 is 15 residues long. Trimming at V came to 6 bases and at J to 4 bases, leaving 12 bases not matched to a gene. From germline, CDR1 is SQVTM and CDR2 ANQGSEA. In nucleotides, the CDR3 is TGCAGCGTAGAGGACGACAGGGGGATCGCCTATGGCTACACCTTC. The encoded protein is CSVEDDRGIAYGYTF. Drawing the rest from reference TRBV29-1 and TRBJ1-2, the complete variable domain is SAVISQKPSRDICQRGTSLTIQCQVDSQVTMMFWYRQQPGQSLTLIATANQGSEATYESGFVIDKFPISRPNLTFSTLTVSNMSPEDSSIYLCSVEDDRGIAYGYTFGSGTRLTVV.

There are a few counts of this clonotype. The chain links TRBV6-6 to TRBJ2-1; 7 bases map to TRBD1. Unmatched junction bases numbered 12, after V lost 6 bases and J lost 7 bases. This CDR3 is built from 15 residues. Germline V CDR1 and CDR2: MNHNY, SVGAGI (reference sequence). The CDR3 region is CASSRTRQGSNEQFF. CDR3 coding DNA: TGTGCCAGCAGCCGCACCCGACAGGGATCGAATGAGCAGTTCTTC.

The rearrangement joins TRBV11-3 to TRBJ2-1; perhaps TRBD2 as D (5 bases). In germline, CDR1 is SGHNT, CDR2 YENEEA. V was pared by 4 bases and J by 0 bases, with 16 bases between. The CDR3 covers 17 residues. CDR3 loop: CASSSTTLGSSYNEQFF. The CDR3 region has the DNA TGTGCCAGCAGCTCCACAACCCTAGGGAGCTCCTACAATGAGCAGTTCTTC. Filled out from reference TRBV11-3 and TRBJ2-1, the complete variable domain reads EAGVVQSPRYKIIEKKQPVAFWCNPISGHNTLYWYLQNLGQGPELLIRYENEEAVDDSQLPKDRFSAERLKGVDSTLKIQPAELGDSAVYLCASSSTTLGSSYNEQFFGPGTRLTVL.

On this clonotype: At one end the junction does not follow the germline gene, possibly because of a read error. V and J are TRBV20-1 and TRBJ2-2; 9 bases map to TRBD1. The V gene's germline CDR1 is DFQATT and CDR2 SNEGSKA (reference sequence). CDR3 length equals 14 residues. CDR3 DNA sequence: TGCAGTGCTGTCGGACAGGGGAACACCGGGGTGCTGTTTTTT. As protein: CSAVGQGNTGVLFF.

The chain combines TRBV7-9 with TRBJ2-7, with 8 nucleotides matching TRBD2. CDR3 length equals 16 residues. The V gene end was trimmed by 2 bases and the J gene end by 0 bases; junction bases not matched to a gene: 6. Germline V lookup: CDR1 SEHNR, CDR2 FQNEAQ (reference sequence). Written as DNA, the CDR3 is TGTGCCAGCAGCTTATGGTCTAGCGGGCTCTCCTACGAGCAGTACTTC. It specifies CASSLWSSGLSYEQYF. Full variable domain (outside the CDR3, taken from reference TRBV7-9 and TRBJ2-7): DTGVSQNPRHKITKRGQNVTFRCDPISEHNRLYWYRQTLGQGPEFLTYFQNEAQLEKSRLLSDRFSAERPKGSFSTLEIQRTEQGDSAMYLCASSLWSSGLSYEQYFGPGTRLTVT.

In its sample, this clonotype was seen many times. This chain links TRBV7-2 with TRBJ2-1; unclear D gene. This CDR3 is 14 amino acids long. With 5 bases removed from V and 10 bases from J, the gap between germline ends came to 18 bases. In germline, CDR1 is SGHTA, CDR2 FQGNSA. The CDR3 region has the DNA TGTGCCAGCAGCCCGCTCGGACCCTACCACGAGCAGTTCTTC. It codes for CASSPLGPYHEQFF.

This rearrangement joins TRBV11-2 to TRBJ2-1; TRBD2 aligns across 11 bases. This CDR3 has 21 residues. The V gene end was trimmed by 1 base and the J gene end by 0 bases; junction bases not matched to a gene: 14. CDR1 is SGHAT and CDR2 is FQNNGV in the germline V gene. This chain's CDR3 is CASSLGVRTSGSQSSYNEQFF. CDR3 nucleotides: TGTGCCAGCAGCTTAGGGGTTAGGACTAGCGGGTCCCAGAGCTCCTACAATGAGCAGTTCTTC.

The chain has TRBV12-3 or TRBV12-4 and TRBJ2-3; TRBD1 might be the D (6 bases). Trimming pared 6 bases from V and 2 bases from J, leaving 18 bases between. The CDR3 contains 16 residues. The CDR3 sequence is CASSPILTGYTDTQYF. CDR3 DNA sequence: TGTGCCAGCAGCCCGATACTGACAGGTTACACAGATACGCAGTATTTT.

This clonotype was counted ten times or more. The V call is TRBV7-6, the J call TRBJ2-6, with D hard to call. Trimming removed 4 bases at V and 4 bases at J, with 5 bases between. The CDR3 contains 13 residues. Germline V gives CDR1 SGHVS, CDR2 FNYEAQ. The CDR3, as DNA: TGTGCCAGCAGCTCCGGCGGGGCCAACGTCCTGACTTTC. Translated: CASSSGGANVLTF.

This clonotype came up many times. CDR3 bases: TGTGCCAGCAGTTCCATTTTAGGACAGGGGGCAGGAGCTTTCTTT. It codes for CASSSILGQGAGAFF. The rearrangement links TRBV27 to TRBJ1-1; 11 nucleotides match TRBD1. The germline CDR1 and CDR2 sequences are MNHEY and SMNVEV (reference sequence). The junction had 11 bases not matched to a gene; V was cut back by 4 bases and J by 10 bases. The CDR3 consists of 15 residues.

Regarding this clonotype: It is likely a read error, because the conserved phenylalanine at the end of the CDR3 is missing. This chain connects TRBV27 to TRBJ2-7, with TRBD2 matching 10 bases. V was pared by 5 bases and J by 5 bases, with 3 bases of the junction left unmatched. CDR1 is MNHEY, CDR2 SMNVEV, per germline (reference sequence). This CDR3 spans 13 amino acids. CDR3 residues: CASSTSGINEQYL. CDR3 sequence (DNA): TGTGCCAGCAGTACTAGCGGGATCAACGAGCAGTACCTC.

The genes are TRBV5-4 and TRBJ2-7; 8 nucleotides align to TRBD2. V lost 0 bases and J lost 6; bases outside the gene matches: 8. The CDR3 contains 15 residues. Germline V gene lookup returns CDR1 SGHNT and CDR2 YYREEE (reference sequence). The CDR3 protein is CASSLDSGGAAEQYF. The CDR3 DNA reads TGTGCCAGCAGCTTGGATTCGGGGGGGGCCGCCGAGCAGTACTTC.

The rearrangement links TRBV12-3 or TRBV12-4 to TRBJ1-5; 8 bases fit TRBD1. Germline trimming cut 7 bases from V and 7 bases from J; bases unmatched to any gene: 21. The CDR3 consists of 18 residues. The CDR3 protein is CASTLETGATTRLQPQHF. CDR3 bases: TGTGCCAGCACCTTGGAGACAGGGGCAACTACTCGACTACAGCCCCAGCATTTT.

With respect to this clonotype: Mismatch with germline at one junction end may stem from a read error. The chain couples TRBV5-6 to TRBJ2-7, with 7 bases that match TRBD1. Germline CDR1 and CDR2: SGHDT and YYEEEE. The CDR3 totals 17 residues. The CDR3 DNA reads TGTGCCAGCAGCGGTATCGGGACAGAAAAAGGGTCCTACGTGCAGTACTTC. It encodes CASSGIGTEKGSYVQYF. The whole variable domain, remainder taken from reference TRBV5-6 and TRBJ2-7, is DAGVTQSPTHLIKTRGQQVTLRCSPKSGHDTVSWYQQALGQGPQFIFQYYEEEERQRGNFPDRFSGHQFPNYSSELNVNALLLGDSALYLCASSGIGTEKGSYVQYFGPGTRLTVT.

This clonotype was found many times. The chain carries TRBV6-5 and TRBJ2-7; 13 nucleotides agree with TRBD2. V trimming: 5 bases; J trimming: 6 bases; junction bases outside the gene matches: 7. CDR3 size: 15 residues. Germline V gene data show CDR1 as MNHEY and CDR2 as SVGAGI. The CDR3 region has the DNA TGTGCCAGCAGTCTGCGGACTAGCGGGAGCTTCGAGCAGTACTTC. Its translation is CASSLRTSGSFEQYF.

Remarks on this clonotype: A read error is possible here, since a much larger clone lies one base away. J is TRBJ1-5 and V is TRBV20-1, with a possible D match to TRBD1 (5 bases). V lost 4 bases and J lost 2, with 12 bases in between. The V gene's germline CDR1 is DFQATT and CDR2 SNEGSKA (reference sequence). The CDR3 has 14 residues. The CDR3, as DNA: TGCAGTGCTAATCAGGGTTTTGGCAATCAGCCCCAGCATTTT. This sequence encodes CSANQGFGNQPQHF.

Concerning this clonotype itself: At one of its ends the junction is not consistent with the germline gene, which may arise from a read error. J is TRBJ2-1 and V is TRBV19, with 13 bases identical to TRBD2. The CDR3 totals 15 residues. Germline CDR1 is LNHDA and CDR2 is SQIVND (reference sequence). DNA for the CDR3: TGTGCCAGTAATATAACTAGCGGGAGGGCCAATGAGCAGTTCTTC. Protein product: CASNITSGRANEQFF. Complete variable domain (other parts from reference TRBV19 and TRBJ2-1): DGGITQSPKYLFRKEGQNVTLSCEQNLNHDAMYWYRQDPGQGLRLIYYSQIVNDFQKGDIAEGYSVSREKKESFPLTVTSAQKNPTAFYLCASNITSGRANEQFFGPGTRLTVL.

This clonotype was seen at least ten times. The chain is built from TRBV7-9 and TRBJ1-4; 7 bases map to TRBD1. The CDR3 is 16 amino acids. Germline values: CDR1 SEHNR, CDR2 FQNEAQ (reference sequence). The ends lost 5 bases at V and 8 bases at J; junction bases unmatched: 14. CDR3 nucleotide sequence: TGTGCCAGCAGCCCTCGACAGGGATCTCCCGGGGAAAAACTGTTTTTT. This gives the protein CASSPRQGSPGEKLFF.

The CDR3: CASSYTIASYGYTF. CDR3 DNA: TGTGCCAGCAGTTACACCATTGCAAGCTATGGCTACACCTTC. This rearrangement joins TRBV6-5 to TRBJ1-2, with D unresolved. Trimming took off 2 bases at V and 4 bases at J, with 11 bases between the two ends. CDR1 and CDR2 (germline): MNHEY, SVGAGI. This CDR3 has 14 amino acids.